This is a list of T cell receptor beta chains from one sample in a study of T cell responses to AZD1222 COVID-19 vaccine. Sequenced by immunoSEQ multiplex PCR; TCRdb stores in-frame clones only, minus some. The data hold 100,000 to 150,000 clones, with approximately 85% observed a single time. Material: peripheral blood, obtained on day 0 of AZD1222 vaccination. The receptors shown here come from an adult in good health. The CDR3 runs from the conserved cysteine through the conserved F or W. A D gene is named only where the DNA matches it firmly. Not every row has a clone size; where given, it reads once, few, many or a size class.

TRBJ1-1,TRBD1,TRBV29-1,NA,TGCAGCGTCGGACAGGGTATGGCTTTCTTT,CSVGQGMAFF
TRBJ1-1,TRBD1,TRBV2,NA,TGTGCCAGCAGAGCCGGGACAGGCTTTATGAACACTGAAGCTTTCTTT,CASRAGTGFMNTEAFF
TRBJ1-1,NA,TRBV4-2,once,TGTGCCAGCAGCCAAGAAAGGGACGACACTGAAGCTTTCTTT,CASSQERDDTEAFF
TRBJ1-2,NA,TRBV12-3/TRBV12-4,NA,TGTGCCAGCAGTTTGGAGGCTAACTATGGCTACACCTTC,CASSLEANYGYTF
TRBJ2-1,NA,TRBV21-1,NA,TGTGCCAGCAGCAAAGCGTGTGGGACAAGGGGGTACAATGAGCAGTTCTTC,CASSKACGTRGYNEQFF
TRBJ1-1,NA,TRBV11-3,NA,TGTGCCAGCAGCTTAGATGGGGTACAGGCTTTCTTT,CASSLDGVQAFF
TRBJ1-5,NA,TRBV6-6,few,TGTGCCAGCAGATACTCGAATAGCAATCAGCCCCAGCATTTT,CASRYSNSNQPQHF
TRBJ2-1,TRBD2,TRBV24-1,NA,TGTGCCACCAGTGATTTTCGGGGGGGCGCTTTCTTC,CATSDFRGGAFF
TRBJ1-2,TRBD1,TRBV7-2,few,TGTGCCAGCAGCCATCAATTACAGGGGCGTTCAGGTATTCGTGGCTACACCTTC,CASSHQLQGRSGIRGYTF
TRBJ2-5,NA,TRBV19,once,TGTGCCAGTAGTCCCACAGAAGAGACCCAGTACTTC,CASSPTEETQYF
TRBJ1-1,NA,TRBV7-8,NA,TGTGCCAGCAGCACACAGGGTGAGAACACTGAAGCTTTCTTT,CASSTQGENTEAFF
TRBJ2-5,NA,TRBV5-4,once,TGTGCCAGCAGCTTGGGAGGACAGCATAACCAAGAGACCCAGTACTTC,CASSLGGQHNQETQYF
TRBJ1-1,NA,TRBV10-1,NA,TGCGCCAGCAGTGAGTCGGTACTGGGACAGAACACTGAAGCTTTCTTT,CASSESVLGQNTEAFF
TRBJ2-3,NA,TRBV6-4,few,TGTGCCAGCAGTGACTTATTGAGGGGAACGCAGTATTTT,CASSDLLRGTQYF
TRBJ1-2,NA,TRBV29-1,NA,TGCAGCGAGACTCGGGACACCCAGAAGGATAGGTATGGCTACACCTTC,CSETRDTQKDRYGYTF
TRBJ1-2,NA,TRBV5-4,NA,TGTGCCAGCAGCTCTCGACCCTATGGCTACACCTTC,CASSSRPYGYTF
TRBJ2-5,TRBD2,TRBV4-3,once,TGCGCCAGCAGCCTCGGGGGAGCTAGCGGGAGTGAGACCCAGTACTTC,CASSLGGASGSETQYF
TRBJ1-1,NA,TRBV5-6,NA,TGTGCCAGTAGAAGGGCCGGGGAGCACACTGAAGCTTTCTTT,CASRRAGEHTEAFF
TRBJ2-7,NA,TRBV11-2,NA,TGTGCCAGCAGCTCTATAGGGACACGACTTTTTCGAGGCGAGCAGTACTTC,CASSSIGTRLFRGEQYF
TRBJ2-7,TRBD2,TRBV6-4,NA,TGTGCCAGCATACCATACCGCCTAGCGGGAGTTGATTGGTACTTC,CASIPYRLAGVDWYF
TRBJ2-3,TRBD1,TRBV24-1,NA,TGTGCCACCAGTGTAAAGGGGGCGAGCACAGATACGCAGTATTTT,CATSVKGASTDTQYF
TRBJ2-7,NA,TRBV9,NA,TGTGCCAGCGCCCCGTTGGACTCCCCCTACGAGCAGTACTTC,CASAPLDSPYEQYF
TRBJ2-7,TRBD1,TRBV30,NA,TGTGCCTGGAGTTATCGGGACAGGGATTTCGAGCAGTACTTC,CAWSYRDRDFEQYF
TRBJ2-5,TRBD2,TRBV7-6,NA,TGTGCCAGCAGCTTATTTCCAGCGGGGGATCGGGAGACCCAGTACTTC,CASSLFPAGDRETQYF
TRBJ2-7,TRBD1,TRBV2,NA,TGTGCCAGCAGTGCTTACAGGGGTCCCGAGCAGTACTTC,CASSAYRGPEQYF
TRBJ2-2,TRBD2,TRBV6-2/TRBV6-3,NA,TGTGCCAGCAGTTACTCGATTTCGGGGGGAATGAACACCGGGGAGCTGTTTTTT,CASSYSISGGMNTGELFF
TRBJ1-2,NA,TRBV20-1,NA,TGCAGTGCGAGGGACGGCTATGGCTACACCTTC,CSARDGYGYTF
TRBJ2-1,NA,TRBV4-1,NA,TGCGCCAGCAGCCAAGGCGTCGGGGACGGCTACAATGAGCAGTTCTTC,CASSQGVGDGYNEQFF
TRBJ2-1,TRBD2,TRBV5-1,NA,TGCGCCAGCAGCCCTCCCCCGCGGGAGAGGGAGCAGTTCTTC,CASSPPPREREQFF
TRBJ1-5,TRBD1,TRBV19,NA,TGTGCCAGCCAGGGACAGTTCAATCAGCCCCAGCATTTT,CASQGQFNQPQHF
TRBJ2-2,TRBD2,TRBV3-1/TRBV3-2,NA,TGTGCCAGCAGCCAAGATCACGGGGGGGCGAACACCGGGGAGCTGTTTTTT,CASSQDHGGANTGELFF
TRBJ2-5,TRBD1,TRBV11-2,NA,TGTGCCAGCAGCTTAGAGGACAGGGTCCCCCAGTACTTC,CASSLEDRVPQYF